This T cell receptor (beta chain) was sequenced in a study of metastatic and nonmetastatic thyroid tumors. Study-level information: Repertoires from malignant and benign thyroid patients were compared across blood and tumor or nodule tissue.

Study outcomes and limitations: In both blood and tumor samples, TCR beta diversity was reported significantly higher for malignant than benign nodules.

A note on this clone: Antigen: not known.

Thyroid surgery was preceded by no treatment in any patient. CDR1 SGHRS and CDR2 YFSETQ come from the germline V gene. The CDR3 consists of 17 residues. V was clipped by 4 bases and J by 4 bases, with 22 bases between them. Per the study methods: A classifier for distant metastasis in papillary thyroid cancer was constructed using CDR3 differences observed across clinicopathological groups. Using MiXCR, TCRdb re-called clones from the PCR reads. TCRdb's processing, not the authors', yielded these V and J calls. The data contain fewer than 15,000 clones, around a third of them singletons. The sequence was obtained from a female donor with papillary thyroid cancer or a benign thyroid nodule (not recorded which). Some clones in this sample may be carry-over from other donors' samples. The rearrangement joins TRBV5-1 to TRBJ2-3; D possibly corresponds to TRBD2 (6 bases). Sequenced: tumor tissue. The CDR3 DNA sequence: TGCGCCAGCAGCGTACCAGGTGGGGGACTCCCTTCAGATACGCAGTATTTT. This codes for CASSVPGGGLPSDTQYF.